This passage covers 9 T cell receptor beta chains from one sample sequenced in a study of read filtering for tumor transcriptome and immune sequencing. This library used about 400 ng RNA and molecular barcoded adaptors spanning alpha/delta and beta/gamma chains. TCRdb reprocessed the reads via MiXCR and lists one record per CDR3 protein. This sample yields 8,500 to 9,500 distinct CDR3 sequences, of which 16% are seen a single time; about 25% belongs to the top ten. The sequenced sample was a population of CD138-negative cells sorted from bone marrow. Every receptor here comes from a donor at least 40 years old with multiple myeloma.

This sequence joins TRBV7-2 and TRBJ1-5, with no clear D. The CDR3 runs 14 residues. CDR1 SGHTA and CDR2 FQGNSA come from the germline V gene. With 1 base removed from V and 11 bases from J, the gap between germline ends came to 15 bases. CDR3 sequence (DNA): TGTGCCAGCAGCTTAGGGCTAGGCAAAGAGACCCAGCATTTT. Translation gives CASSLGLGKETQHF.

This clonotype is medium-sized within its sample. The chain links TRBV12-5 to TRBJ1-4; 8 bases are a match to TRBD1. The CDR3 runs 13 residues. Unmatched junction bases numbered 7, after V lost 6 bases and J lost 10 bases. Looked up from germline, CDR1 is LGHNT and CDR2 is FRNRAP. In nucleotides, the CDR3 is TGTGCTAGTGGCCCGTCCACAGGGGGAAAACTGTTTTTT. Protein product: CASGPSTGGKLFF.

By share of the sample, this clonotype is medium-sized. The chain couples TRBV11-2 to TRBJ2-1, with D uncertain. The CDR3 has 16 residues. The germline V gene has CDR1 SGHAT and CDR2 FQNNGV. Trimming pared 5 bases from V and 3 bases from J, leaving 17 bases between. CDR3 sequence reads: CASSPGARRSYNEQFF. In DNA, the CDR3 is TGTGCCAGCAGCCCTGGTGCGAGACGGAGCTACAATGAGCAGTTCTTC.

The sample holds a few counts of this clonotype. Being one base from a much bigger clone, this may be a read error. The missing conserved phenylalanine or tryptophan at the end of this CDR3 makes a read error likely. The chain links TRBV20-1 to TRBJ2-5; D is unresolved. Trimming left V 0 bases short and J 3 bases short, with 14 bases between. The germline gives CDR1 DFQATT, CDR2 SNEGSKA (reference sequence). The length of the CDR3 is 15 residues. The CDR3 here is CSARDMGLAEETQYL. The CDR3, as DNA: TGCAGTGCTAGAGATATGGGTCTGGCGGAAGAGACCCAGTACCTC.

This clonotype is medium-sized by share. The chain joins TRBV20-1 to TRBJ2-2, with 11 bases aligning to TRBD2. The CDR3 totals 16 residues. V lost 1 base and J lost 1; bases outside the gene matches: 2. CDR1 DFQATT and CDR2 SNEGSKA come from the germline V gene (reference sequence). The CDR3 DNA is TGCAGTGCTAGAGCAACTAGCGGGGGGAACACCGGGGAGCTGTTTTTT. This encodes CSARATSGGNTGELFF.

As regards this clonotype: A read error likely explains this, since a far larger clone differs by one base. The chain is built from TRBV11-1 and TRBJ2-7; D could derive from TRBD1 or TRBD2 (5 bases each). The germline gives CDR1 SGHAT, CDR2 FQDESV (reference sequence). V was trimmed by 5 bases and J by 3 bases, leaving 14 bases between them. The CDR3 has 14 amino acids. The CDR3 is CASSHRGRNYEQYF. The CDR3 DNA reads TGTGCCAGCAGCCACCGGGGCAGAAACTACGAGCAGTACTTC.

CDR3 bases: TGTGCCAGCAGCTCGGGACGGAACACCGGGGAGCTGTTTTTT. Protein sequence: CASSSGRNTGELFF. The chain employs TRBV9 and TRBJ2-2; D could derive from TRBD1 or TRBD2 (5 bases each). The germline CDR1 and CDR2 sequences are SGDLS and YYNGEE. The CDR3 is made up of 14 amino acids. With 4 bases removed from V and 1 base from J, the gap between germline ends came to 8 bases.

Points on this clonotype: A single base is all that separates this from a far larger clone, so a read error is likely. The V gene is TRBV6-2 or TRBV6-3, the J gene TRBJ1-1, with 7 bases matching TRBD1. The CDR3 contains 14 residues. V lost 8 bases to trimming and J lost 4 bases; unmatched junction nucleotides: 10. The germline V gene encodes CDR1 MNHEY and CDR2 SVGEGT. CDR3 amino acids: CASGDRAQSTEAFF. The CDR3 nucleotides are TGTGCCAGCGGCGACAGGGCCCAAAGCACTGAAGCTTTCTTT.

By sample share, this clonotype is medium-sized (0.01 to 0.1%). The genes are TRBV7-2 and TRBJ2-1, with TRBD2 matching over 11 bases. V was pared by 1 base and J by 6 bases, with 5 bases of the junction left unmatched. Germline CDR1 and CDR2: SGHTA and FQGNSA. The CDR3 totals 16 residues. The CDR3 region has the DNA TGTGCCAGCAGCTTAGGGGGGACTAGCGGTGCCAATGAGCAGTTCTTC. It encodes CASSLGGTSGANEQFF. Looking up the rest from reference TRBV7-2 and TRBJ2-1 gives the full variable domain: GAGVSQSPSNKVTEKGKDVELRCDPISGHTALYWYRQSLGQGLEFLIYFQGNSAPDKSGLPSDRFSAERTGGSVSTLTIQRTQQEDSAVYLCASSLGGTSGANEQFFGPGTRLTVL.